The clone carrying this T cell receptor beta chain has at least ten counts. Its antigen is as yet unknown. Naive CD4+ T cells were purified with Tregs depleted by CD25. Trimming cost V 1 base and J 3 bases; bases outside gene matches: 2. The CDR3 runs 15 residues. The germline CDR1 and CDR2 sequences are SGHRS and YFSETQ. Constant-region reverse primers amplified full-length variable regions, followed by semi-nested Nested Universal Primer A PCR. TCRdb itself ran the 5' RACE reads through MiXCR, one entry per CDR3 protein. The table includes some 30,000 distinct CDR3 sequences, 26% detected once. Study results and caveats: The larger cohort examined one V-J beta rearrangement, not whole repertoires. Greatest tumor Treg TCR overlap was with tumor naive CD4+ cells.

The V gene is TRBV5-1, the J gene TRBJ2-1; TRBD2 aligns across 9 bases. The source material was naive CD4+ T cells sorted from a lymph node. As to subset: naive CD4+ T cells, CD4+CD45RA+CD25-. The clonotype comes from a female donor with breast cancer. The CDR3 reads CASSLTSGYYNEQFF. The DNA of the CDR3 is TGCGCCAGCAGCTTGACTAGCGGGTACTACAATGAGCAGTTCTTC.